These T cell receptor beta chains were read from a single sample in a study of spatial heterogeneity in lung cancer. TCRdb analysed the 5' RACE reads with MiXCR anew, one entry per CDR3 protein. The table lists 40,000 to 45,000 distinct CDR3 sequences, 6.5% to 8.5% of them singletons. Here the sequenced sample was PBMCs, taken at surgery. The origin of the receptors is a female donor with early-stage non-small cell lung cancer. Each CDR3 is given with its conserved first and last residue. D genes are given only for firm matches. Expanded clones get a size class; other rows say once, few or many, or leave the size out.

size,J,V,D,CDR3,DNA
.,TRBJ2-7,TRBV12-3/TRBV12-4,.,CASSLEPGYEQYF,TGTGCCAGCAGTTTAGAGCCCGGTTACGAGCAGTACTTC
.,TRBJ2-1,TRBV2,TRBD2,CASSGDYDGEQFF,TGTGCCAGCAGTGGGGACTACGACGGTGAGCAGTTCTTC
.,TRBJ1-1,TRBV11-2,.,CASSFRGENTEAFF,TGTGCCAGCAGCTTTAGGGGAGAGAACACTGAAGCTTTCTTT
many,TRBJ1-5,TRBV3-1,.,CASSPASNQPQHF,TGTGCCAGCAGCCCCGCGTCGAATCAGCCCCAGCATTTT
few,TRBJ1-1,TRBV7-2,.,CASSLEGSITEAFF,TGTGCCAGCAGCTTAGAAGGTTCGATTACTGAAGCTTTCTTT
few,TRBJ2-5,TRBV29-1,TRBD1,CSVDLGQGRETQYF,TGCAGCGTTGACTTGGGACAGGGTCGGGAGACCCAGTACTTC
many,TRBJ1-1,TRBV6-6,TRBD1,CASITGTANTEAFF,TGTGCCAGCATAACCGGGACAGCTAACACTGAAGCTTTCTTT
many,TRBJ2-7,TRBV19,.,CASKSRKNYEQYF,TGTGCCAGTAAAAGCCGAAAAAACTACGAGCAGTACTTC
few,TRBJ2-1,TRBV5-1,.,CASSSRGLNNEQFF,TGCGCCAGCAGTTCCCGGGGGCTAAACAATGAGCAGTTCTTC
.,TRBJ2-7,TRBV3-1,.,CASSRKMLEVSYEQHF,TGTGCCAGCAGCCGTAAAATGTTGGAGGTCTCCTACGAGCAGCACTTC
many,TRBJ1-3,TRBV6-6,.,CASTDSGNTIYF,TGTGCCAGCACTGACTCCGGAAACACCATATATTTT
few,TRBJ1-1,TRBV5-4,.,CASSKGGDTEAFF,TGTGCCAGCAGCAAAGGAGGGGACACTGAAGCTTTCTTT
few,TRBJ2-5,TRBV7-2,.,CASSPGSSWETQYF,TGTGCCAGCAGCCCAGGGAGTAGCTGGGAGACCCAGTACTTC
many,TRBJ1-1,TRBV25-1,TRBD1,CASKTGQGRTEAFF,TGTGCCAGCAAAACGGGACAGGGGAGGACTGAAGCTTTCTTT
many,TRBJ2-3,TRBV4-1,TRBD2,CASSPERGSGGARDTQYF,TGCGCCAGCAGCCCCGAGAGGGGTAGCGGGGGGGCTAGAGATACGCAGTATTTT
.,TRBJ2-2,TRBV20-1,TRBD2,CSAPGGHTGELFF,TGCAGTGCTCCGGGAGGGCATACCGGGGAGCTGTTTTTT
.,TRBJ1-2,TRBV30,.,CAWSPKPRRNYGYTF,TGTGCCTGGAGTCCCAAACCCCGACGGAACTATGGCTACACCTTC
many,TRBJ2-7,TRBV15,.,CATSKPPYEQYF,TGTGCCACCAGCAAACCCCCCTACGAGCAGTACTTC
many,TRBJ1-5,TRBV18,.,CASSRGSDQPQHF,TGTGCCAGCTCACGGGGGTCCGATCAGCCCCAGCATTTT
many,TRBJ1-1,TRBV12-3/TRBV12-4,TRBD1,CASIKGQLNTEAFF,TGTGCCAGCATAAAGGGACAGTTGAACACTGAAGCTTTCTTT
few,TRBJ2-3,TRBV20-1,.,CSAMDDTDTQYF,TGCAGTGCTATGGACGACACAGATACGCAGTATTTT
few,TRBJ2-5,TRBV4-1,TRBD2,CASSQDLRGGVETQYF,TGCGCCAGCAGCCAAGATCTTCGCGGGGGGGTAGAGACCCAGTACTTC
many,TRBJ2-7,TRBV10-3,TRBD1,CAIRDDRGQQEQYF,TGTGCCATCAGGGATGACAGGGGACAGCAAGAGCAGTACTTC
few,TRBJ2-7,TRBV7-9,.,CASSLSMTVQGGYEQYF,TGTGCCAGCAGCTTAAGTATGACGGTACAGGGAGGCTACGAGCAGTACTTC
.,TRBJ1-2,TRBV27,.,CASSLSILGALNYGYTF,TGTGCCAGCAGTTTATCGATATTGGGGGCCCTCAACTATGGCTACACCTTC
few,TRBJ2-1,TRBV10-2,.,CASIEISSYNEQFF,TGCGCCAGCATTGAGATAAGCTCCTACAATGAGCAGTTCTTC
few,TRBJ2-1,TRBV10-1,.,CASSESGGSYNEQFF,TGCGCCAGCAGTGAGTCGGGAGGCTCCTACAATGAGCAGTTCTTC
many,TRBJ2-5,TRBV11-2,.,CASSLGRIGQDQETQYF,TGTGCCAGCAGCTTAGGCAGGATTGGACAAGACCAAGAGACCCAGTACTTC
many,TRBJ2-1,TRBV5-1,.,CASSPAGTYSYNEQFF,TGCGCCAGCAGCCCAGCCGGGACATACTCCTACAATGAGCAGTTCTTC
many,TRBJ2-7,TRBV28,.,CASSPSFPSYEQYF,TGTGCCAGCAGCCCAAGTTTCCCCTCCTACGAGCAGTACTTC
.,TRBJ2-3,TRBV20-1,.,CSAREGSRPSDTQYF,TGCAGTGCTAGAGAGGGTAGCAGGCCTTCGGATACGCAGTATTTT
many,TRBJ1-1,TRBV6-6,.,CASSLRRVGDTEAFF,TGTGCCAGCAGCCTTAGGAGGGTCGGGGACACTGAAGCTTTCTTT
few,TRBJ1-6,TRBV14,.,CASSQKGFQLPLHF,TGTGCCAGCAGCCAAAAGGGATTTCAATTGCCCCTCCACTTT
.,TRBJ2-6,TRBV18,.,CASSPPMEAFSGANVLTF,TGTGCCAGCTCACCGCCAATGGAGGCATTCTCTGGGGCCAACGTCCTGACTTTC
many,TRBJ1-5,TRBV3-1,TRBD1,CASSPLRTGGNQPQHF,TGTGCCAGCAGCCCCTTACGGACAGGGGGCAATCAGCCCCAGCATTTT
many,TRBJ2-3,TRBV9,TRBD2,CASSGPSGVQYF,TGTGCCAGCAGCGGCCCTAGCGGGGTTCAGTATTTT
.,TRBJ1-1,TRBV3-1,TRBD1,CASSRSRRGTEAFF,TGTGCCAGCAGCCGAAGCCGCAGGGGGACTGAAGCTTTCTTT